This TCR beta chain was captured in a study of blood T cells in healthy people across ages. The germline CDR1 and CDR2 sequences are ENHRY and SYGVKD. CDR3 size: 13 residues. V was cut by 7 bases and J by 4 bases, with 12 bases left in between. Alongside a J-beta primer mix, a sample-barcoded 5' primer served in a second PCR lasting about 6 to 12 cycles. In TCRdb, the 5' RACE reads were re-called with MiXCR into one record per CDR3 protein. The sample has a few hundred thousand distinct CDR3 sequences, roughly 29% seen once. The sequence derives from a woman in her sixties or seventies in good health. Sequences were obtained from blood. The chain recombines TRBV10-3 with TRBJ2-3, with D perhaps given as TRBD1 or TRBD2 (6 bases each). For the CDR3, the DNA is TGTGCCATCAAGGGGGACTCCGCAGATACGCAGTATTTT. Translation: CAIKGDSADTQYF.